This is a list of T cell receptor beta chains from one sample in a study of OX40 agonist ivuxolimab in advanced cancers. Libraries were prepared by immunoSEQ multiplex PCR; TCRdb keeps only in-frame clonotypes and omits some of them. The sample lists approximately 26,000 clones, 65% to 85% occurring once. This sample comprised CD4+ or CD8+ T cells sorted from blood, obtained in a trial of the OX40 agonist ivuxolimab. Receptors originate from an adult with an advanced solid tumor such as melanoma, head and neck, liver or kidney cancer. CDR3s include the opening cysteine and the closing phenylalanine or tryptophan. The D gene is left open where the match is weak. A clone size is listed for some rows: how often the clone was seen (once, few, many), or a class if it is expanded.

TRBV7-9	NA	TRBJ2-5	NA	CASSLSVAETQYF	TGTGCCAGCAGCTTGAGTGTGGCAGAGACCCAGTACTTC
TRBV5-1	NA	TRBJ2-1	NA	CASSVTGTGSYNEQFF	TGCGCCAGCAGCGTCACCGGGACTGGTTCCTACAATGAGCAGTTCTTC
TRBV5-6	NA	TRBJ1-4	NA	CASSLPGPNEKLFF	TGTGCCAGCAGCTTGCCGGGCCCAAATGAAAAACTGTTTTTT
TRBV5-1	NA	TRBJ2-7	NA	CASSPESLSSYEQYF	TGCGCCAGCAGCCCGGAGAGTCTTTCCTCCTACGAGCAGTACTTC
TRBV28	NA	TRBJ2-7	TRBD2	CASLVAGDNYEQYF	TGTGCCAGCCTCGTAGCGGGAGATAACTACGAGCAGTACTTC
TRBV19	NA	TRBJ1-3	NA	CASSIGGNSGNTIYF	TGTGCCAGTAGTATAGGCGGGAACTCTGGAAACACCATATATTTT
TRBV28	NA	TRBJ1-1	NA	CASSRPRTEAFF	TGTGCCAGCAGTAGACCTAGGACTGAAGCTTTCTTT
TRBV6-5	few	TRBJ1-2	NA	CASSYLGFSYGYTF	TGTGCCAGCAGTTACTTGGGGTTTAGCTATGGCTACACCTTC
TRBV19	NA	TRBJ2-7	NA	CASSIYPSYEQYF	TGTGCCAGTAGTATTTATCCTTCCTACGAGCAGTACTTC
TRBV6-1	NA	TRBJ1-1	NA	CASSQHGTEAFF	TGTGCCAGCAGCCAGCATGGGACTGAAGCTTTCTTT
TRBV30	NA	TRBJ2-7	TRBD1	CAWRFSGTGTYEQYF	TGTGCCTGGAGATTCTCCGGGACAGGGACCTACGAGCAGTACTTC
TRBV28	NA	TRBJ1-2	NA	CASSLSRDGRYGYTF	TGTGCCAGCAGTTTATCTAGGGACGGCCGTTATGGCTACACCTTC
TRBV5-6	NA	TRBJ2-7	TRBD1	CASSPGTASYEQYF	TGTGCCAGCAGCCCAGGGACAGCCTCCTACGAGCAGTACTTC
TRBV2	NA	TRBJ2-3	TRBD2	CARKSGGDSTDTQYF	TGTGCCCGTAAGAGCGGGGGGGATAGCACAGATACGCAGTATTTT
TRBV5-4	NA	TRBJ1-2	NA	CASSLAEGSWGYTF	TGTGCCAGCAGCTTGGCCGAGGGCTCTTGGGGCTACACCTTC
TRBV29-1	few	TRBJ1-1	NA	CSVDTDEAFF	TGCAGCGTTGACACGGATGAAGCTTTCTTT
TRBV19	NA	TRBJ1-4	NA	CASTSKGTNEKLFF	TGTGCCAGTACCTCCAAGGGTACAAATGAAAAACTGTTTTTT
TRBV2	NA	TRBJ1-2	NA	CASSVEGQRNTF	TGTGCCAGCAGTGTGGAAGGACAGCGCAACACCTTC
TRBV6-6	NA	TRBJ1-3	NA	CASSYSGTIYF	TGTGCCAGCAGTTACTCGGGCACCATATATTTT
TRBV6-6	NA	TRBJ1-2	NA	CASSPDYGYTF	TGTGCCAGCAGTCCCGACTATGGCTACACCTTC
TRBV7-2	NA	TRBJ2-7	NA	CASSSIRGVTGFFGEQYF	TGTGCCAGCAGCTCCATCAGGGGGGTGACAGGGTTCTTTGGCGAGCAGTACTTC
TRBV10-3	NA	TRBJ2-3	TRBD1	CAISGKKGAFSKESSTDTQYF	TGTGCCATCAGTGGGAAGAAGGGGGCTTTCTCAAAGGAATCTAGCACAGATACGCAGTATTTT
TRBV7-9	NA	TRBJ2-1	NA	CARGGDEQFF	TGTGCCAGGGGGGGCGATGAGCAGTTCTTC
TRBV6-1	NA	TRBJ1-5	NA	CASMMYRGAGQPQHF	TGTGCCAGTATGATGTATAGGGGTGCGGGTCAGCCCCAGCATTTT
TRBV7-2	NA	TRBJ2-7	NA	CASSRGGAQSGQYF	TGTGCCAGCAGCCGAGGGGGGGCCCAAAGCGGGCAGTACTTC
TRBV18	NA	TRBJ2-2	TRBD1	CASSPPGTALLGTYTGELFF	TGTGCCAGCTCACCACCTGGGACAGCATTACTCGGAACTTACACCGGGGAGCTGTTTTTT
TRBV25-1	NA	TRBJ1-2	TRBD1	CASSGYGQGAWGYTF	TGTGCCAGCAGTGGCTATGGACAGGGGGCTTGGGGCTACACCTTC
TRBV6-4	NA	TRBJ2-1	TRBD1	CASSTIGTGGKEQFF	TGTGCCAGCAGTACGATTGGGACAGGGGGCAAAGAGCAGTTCTTC
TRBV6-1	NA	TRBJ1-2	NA	CASSIRGIGEGYTF	TGTGCCAGCAGTATAAGAGGTATCGGGGAGGGCTACACCTTC
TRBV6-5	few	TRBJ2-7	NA	CASSPSAIYEQYF	TGTGCCAGCAGCCCCTCGGCCATCTACGAGCAGTACTTC
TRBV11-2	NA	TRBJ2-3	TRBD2	CASSSRAGANTDTQYF	TGTGCCAGCAGCTCAAGAGCGGGGGCGAACACAGATACGCAGTATTTT
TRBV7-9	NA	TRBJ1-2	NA	CASSLGAELDGYTF	TGTGCCAGCAGCTTGGGAGCTGAACTTGATGGCTACACCTTC
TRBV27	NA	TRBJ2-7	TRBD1	CASSDKGQATYEQYF	TGTGCCAGCAGTGACAAGGGACAGGCCACCTACGAGCAGTACTTC
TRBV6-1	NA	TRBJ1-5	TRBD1	CASRQGARNQPQHF	TGTGCCAGCAGACAGGGGGCGCGGAATCAGCCCCAGCATTTT
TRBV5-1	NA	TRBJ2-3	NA	CASSLMERQGSTDTQYF	TGCGCCAGCAGCTTAATGGAACGGCAGGGAAGCACAGATACGCAGTATTTT
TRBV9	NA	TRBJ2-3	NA	CASNRVSTDTQYF	TGTGCCAGCAACCGGGTAAGCACAGATACGCAGTATTTT
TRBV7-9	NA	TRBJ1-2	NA	CASSSRGDGYTF	TGTGCCAGCAGCTCTCGAGGGGACGGCTACACCTTC
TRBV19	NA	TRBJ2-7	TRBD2	CASSAGGKENEQYF	TGTGCCAGTAGTGCCGGGGGGAAGGAAAACGAGCAGTACTTC
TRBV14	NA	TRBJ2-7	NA	CASSAGHGYEQYF	TGTGCCAGCAGCGCGGGACACGGCTACGAGCAGTACTTC
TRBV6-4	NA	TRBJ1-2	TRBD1	CASSRTGFLGGYTF	TGTGCCAGCAGTCGGACAGGGTTTTTGGGTGGCTACACCTTC
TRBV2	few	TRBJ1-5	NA	CASSVRSGRNQPQHF	TGTGCCAGCAGTGTACGGAGTGGGCGCAATCAGCCCCAGCATTTT
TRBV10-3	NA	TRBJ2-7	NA	CAISPRDPLEQYF	TGTGCCATCAGTCCCCGGGACCCACTCGAGCAGTACTTC
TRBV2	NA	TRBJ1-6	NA	CASSGGRGQGSPLHF	TGTGCCAGCAGTGGTGGCAGGGGACAAGGTTCACCCCTCCACTTT
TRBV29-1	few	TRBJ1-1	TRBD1	CSVHLTTDRMNTEAFF	TGCAGCGTCCACCTTACTACGGACAGGATGAACACTGAAGCTTTCTTT
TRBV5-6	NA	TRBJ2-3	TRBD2	CASSPPTSGGPSTDTQYF	TGTGCCAGCAGCCCCCCGACTAGCGGGGGCCCTAGCACAGATACGCAGTATTTT
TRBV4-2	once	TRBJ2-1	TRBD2	CASRSGASQYEQFF	TGTGCCAGCCGCAGCGGGGCTTCACAATATGAGCAGTTCTTC
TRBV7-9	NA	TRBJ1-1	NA	CASSLEKNTEAFF	TGTGCCAGCAGCTTAGAAAAGAACACTGAAGCTTTCTTT
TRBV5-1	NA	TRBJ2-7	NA	CASSLQGPYEQYF	TGCGCCAGCAGCTTGCAGGGCCCGTACGAGCAGTACTTC
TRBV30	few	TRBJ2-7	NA	CAWSVQGWNEQYF	TGTGCCTGGAGTGTACAGGGATGGAACGAGCAGTACTTC
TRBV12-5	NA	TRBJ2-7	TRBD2	CASAGTSERGGLYYEQYF	TGTGCTAGTGCCGGGACGTCCGAGCGGGGAGGGTTGTACTACGAGCAGTACTTC
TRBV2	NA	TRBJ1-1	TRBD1	CASSGQGGTEAFF	TGTGCCAGCAGTGGGCAGGGGGGCACTGAAGCTTTCTTT
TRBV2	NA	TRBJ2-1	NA	CASTINPGPTSSYNEQFF	TGTGCCAGCACCATCAATCCGGGACCGACGAGCTCCTACAATGAGCAGTTCTTC
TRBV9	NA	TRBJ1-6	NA	CASSVASYNSPLHF	TGTGCCAGCAGCGTAGCTAGCTATAATTCACCCCTCCACTTT
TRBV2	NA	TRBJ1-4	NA	CASSARNEKLFF	TGTGCCAGCAGTGCCAGGAATGAAAAACTGTTTTTT
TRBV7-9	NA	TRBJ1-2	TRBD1	CASSPRGQGDYGYTF	TGTGCCAGCAGCCCGCGCGGACAGGGGGATTATGGCTACACCTTC
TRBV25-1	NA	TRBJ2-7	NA	CASSGTETYEQYF	TGTGCCAGCAGTGGGACTGAGACCTACGAGCAGTACTTC
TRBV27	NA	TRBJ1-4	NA	CASSQIDREKLFF	TGTGCCAGCAGTCAAATTGACAGGGAAAAACTGTTTTTT
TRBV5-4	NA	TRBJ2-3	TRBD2	CASSQRGAGADTQYF	TGTGCCAGCAGCCAGCGGGGGGCCGGGGCAGATACGCAGTATTTT
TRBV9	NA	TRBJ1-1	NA	CASSVRGVWGDEAFF	TGTGCCAGCAGCGTCAGAGGTGTTTGGGGGGACGAAGCTTTCTTT